The rows below give T cell receptor beta chains drawn from one sample of a study of early T cells in non-severe SARS-CoV-2 infection. TCRdb passed the 5' RACE reads through MiXCR, listing each CDR3 protein once. The sample has around 68,000 distinct CDR3 sequences, 5.9% seen once. The sequencing here drew on whole blood, taken at baseline. The receptors originated from an adult who was a healthcare worker with PCR-confirmed SARS-CoV-2 infection or an uninfected control (not recorded which). Each CDR3 is given with its conserved first and last residue. Fields, in order: clone size, J gene, V gene, D gene, CDR3 DNA, CDR3 protein. The D gene is left open where the match is weak. Some rows mark clone size as missing; the rest say once, few, many or name a class of expanded clone.

clone size: many; J gene: TRBJ2-3; V gene: TRBV12-3/TRBV12-4; D gene: TRBD2; CDR3 DNA: TGTGCCAGCAGTCCCCGGTCGGAGCGGGGGTCAGATACGCAGTATTTT; CDR3 protein: CASSPRSERGSDTQYF
clone size: few; J gene: TRBJ2-3; V gene: TRBV7-9; D gene: TRBD2; CDR3 DNA: TGTGCCAGCAGAAGGACTAGCGACACAGATACGCAGTATTTT; CDR3 protein: CASRRTSDTDTQYF
clone size: NA; J gene: TRBJ2-1; V gene: TRBV7-6; D gene: NA; CDR3 DNA: TGTGCCAGCAGCTTAGCCGATAGCTCCTACAATGAGCAGTTCTTC; CDR3 protein: CASSLADSSYNEQFF
clone size: many; J gene: TRBJ1-2; V gene: TRBV27; D gene: TRBD1; CDR3 DNA: TGTGCCAGCAGTAGACAGGGGGCGCATGGCTACACCTTC; CDR3 protein: CASSRQGAHGYTF
clone size: many; J gene: TRBJ2-6; V gene: TRBV7-7; D gene: NA; CDR3 DNA: TGTGCCAGCAGCCCAGGGAGGGGGCTTGGGGCCAACGTCCTGACTTTC; CDR3 protein: CASSPGRGLGANVLTF
clone size: few; J gene: TRBJ2-7; V gene: TRBV2; D gene: TRBD2; CDR3 DNA: TGTGCCAGCGAAGGGACTAGCGGCTACGAGCAGTACTTC; CDR3 protein: CASEGTSGYEQYF
clone size: many; J gene: TRBJ2-5; V gene: TRBV28; D gene: NA; CDR3 DNA: TGTGCCAGCAGTTTACCACAAGAGACCCAGTACTTC; CDR3 protein: CASSLPQETQYF
clone size: many; J gene: TRBJ1-3; V gene: TRBV7-2; D gene: NA; CDR3 DNA: TGTGCCAGCAGCTTAGGAGGGCCGGGATCCACCATATATTTT; CDR3 protein: CASSLGGPGSTIYF
clone size: few; J gene: TRBJ2-1; V gene: TRBV29-1; D gene: NA; CDR3 DNA: TGCAGCGTCCACAGACCCACGAGCTCCTACAATGAGCAGTTCTTC; CDR3 protein: CSVHRPTSSYNEQFF
clone size: many; J gene: TRBJ2-4; V gene: TRBV15; D gene: NA; CDR3 DNA: TGTGCCACCAGCAGAGAGGGAATAGCCAAAAACATTCAGTACTTC; CDR3 protein: CATSREGIAKNIQYF
clone size: NA; J gene: TRBJ1-2; V gene: TRBV7-8; D gene: TRBD1; CDR3 DNA: TGTGCCAGCAGCTTAGCCGGGACAGGGGGCGGCTATGGCTACACCTTC; CDR3 protein: CASSLAGTGGGYGYTF
clone size: many; J gene: TRBJ1-1; V gene: TRBV19; D gene: NA; CDR3 DNA: TGTGCCAGTAGTTCTGAGATTATGAACACTGAAGCTTTCTTT; CDR3 protein: CASSSEIMNTEAFF
clone size: many; J gene: TRBJ2-7; V gene: TRBV14; D gene: TRBD2; CDR3 DNA: TGTGCCAGCAGCCAACTAGCGGGCCCAACCTACGAGCAGTACTTC; CDR3 protein: CASSQLAGPTYEQYF
clone size: few; J gene: TRBJ2-7; V gene: TRBV5-6; D gene: TRBD2; CDR3 DNA: TGTGCCAGCAGCTTGGGGTGGACTAGGGGTAACGAGCAGTACTTC; CDR3 protein: CASSLGWTRGNEQYF
clone size: many; J gene: TRBJ2-1; V gene: TRBV20-1; D gene: TRBD2; CDR3 DNA: TGCAGTGCTAGAGCGAAAGCGGGAGGCTACAATGAGCAGTTCTTC; CDR3 protein: CSARAKAGGYNEQFF
clone size: few; J gene: TRBJ2-1; V gene: TRBV30; D gene: NA; CDR3 DNA: TGTGCCCGGAGTGCGGGGTACGAGAATGAGCAGTTCTTC; CDR3 protein: CARSAGYENEQFF
clone size: many; J gene: TRBJ2-3; V gene: TRBV7-6; D gene: TRBD2; CDR3 DNA: TGTGCCAGCAGCCAGAAAGCGGGAGGGGCAGATACGCAGTATTTT; CDR3 protein: CASSQKAGGADTQYF
clone size: NA; J gene: TRBJ2-3; V gene: TRBV20-1; D gene: NA; CDR3 DNA: TGCAGTGCTAGTGCTAGCCCCCGCACAGATACGCAGTATTTT; CDR3 protein: CSASASPRTDTQYF
clone size: NA; J gene: TRBJ1-2; V gene: TRBV7-9; D gene: NA; CDR3 DNA: TGTGCCAGCAGCCCATTGAGGAAGGGGGAGGATGGCTACACCTTC; CDR3 protein: CASSPLRKGEDGYTF
clone size: NA; J gene: TRBJ1-1; V gene: TRBV20-1; D gene: TRBD1; CDR3 DNA: TGCAGTGCTAGAGATCCCGGACAGGGCAGGAACACTGAAGCTTTCTTT; CDR3 protein: CSARDPGQGRNTEAFF
clone size: many; J gene: TRBJ1-5; V gene: TRBV7-6; D gene: TRBD1; CDR3 DNA: TGTGCCAGCAGCCCAGGACAGGGCCTGGGGCCCCAGCATTTT; CDR3 protein: CASSPGQGLGPQHF
clone size: many; J gene: TRBJ2-1; V gene: TRBV28; D gene: TRBD2; CDR3 DNA: TGTGCCAGCAGTCTAGCGGGAAACAATGAGCAGTTCTTC; CDR3 protein: CASSLAGNNEQFF
clone size: many; J gene: TRBJ1-2; V gene: TRBV28; D gene: NA; CDR3 DNA: TGTGCCAGCAGTTTAGAAGGGGCCTATGGCTACACCTTC; CDR3 protein: CASSLEGAYGYTF
clone size: many; J gene: TRBJ2-3; V gene: TRBV20-1; D gene: NA; CDR3 DNA: TGCAGTGCTGGGGGGGCCGTGAGCACAGATACGCAGTATTTT; CDR3 protein: CSAGGAVSTDTQYF
clone size: many; J gene: TRBJ2-3; V gene: TRBV21-1; D gene: NA; CDR3 DNA: TGTGCCAGCATTCGGGACCGAAGCACAGATACGCAGTATTTT; CDR3 protein: CASIRDRSTDTQYF
clone size: few; J gene: TRBJ1-1; V gene: TRBV6-6; D gene: TRBD1; CDR3 DNA: TGTGCCAGCAGCCATGGACAGGGCAGTTACGGTTTCTTT; CDR3 protein: CASSHGQGSYGFF
clone size: many; J gene: TRBJ2-1; V gene: TRBV28; D gene: NA; CDR3 DNA: TGTGCCAGCAGTTTATACCGTGGGGAGCAGTTCTTC; CDR3 protein: CASSLYRGEQFF
clone size: many; J gene: TRBJ2-1; V gene: TRBV7-6; D gene: TRBD2; CDR3 DNA: TGTGCCAGCAGCTTTAGCGGGAACTCCTACAATGAGCAGTTCTTC; CDR3 protein: CASSFSGNSYNEQFF
clone size: many; J gene: TRBJ1-2; V gene: TRBV7-2; D gene: NA; CDR3 DNA: TGTGCCAGCAGCCCGGCCGAAAGCTATGGCTACACCTTC; CDR3 protein: CASSPAESYGYTF
clone size: NA; J gene: TRBJ2-7; V gene: TRBV27; D gene: NA; CDR3 DNA: TGTGCCAGCAGACGACAGCCAAGCTCCTACGAGCAGTACTTC; CDR3 protein: CASRRQPSSYEQYF
clone size: many; J gene: TRBJ2-3; V gene: TRBV2; D gene: TRBD2; CDR3 DNA: TGTGCCAGCAGTGGGGGGACTAGCAGAAGCACAGATACGCAGTATTTT; CDR3 protein: CASSGGTSRSTDTQYF
clone size: NA; J gene: TRBJ2-3; V gene: TRBV9; D gene: NA; CDR3 DNA: TGTGCCAGCAGCGCCGTGATGATGGATACGCAGTATTTT; CDR3 protein: CASSAVMMDTQYF
clone size: NA; J gene: TRBJ2-1; V gene: TRBV7-2; D gene: TRBD2; CDR3 DNA: TGTGCCAGCAGCTCGAGCGGGAGGGCCTACAATGAGCAGTTCTTC; CDR3 protein: CASSSSGRAYNEQFF
clone size: many; J gene: TRBJ1-2; V gene: TRBV6-4; D gene: NA; CDR3 DNA: TGTGCCAGCAGTGGACACGGCGCTGTCGAGGGCTACACCTTC; CDR3 protein: CASSGHGAVEGYTF
clone size: NA; J gene: TRBJ1-1; V gene: TRBV9; D gene: TRBD1; CDR3 DNA: TGTGCCAGCAGCTCACGACAGGGGAGCACTGAAGCTTTCTTT; CDR3 protein: CASSSRQGSTEAFF
clone size: few; J gene: TRBJ2-7; V gene: TRBV12-3/TRBV12-4; D gene: NA; CDR3 DNA: TGTGCCAGCAGTTTGGCCGCGGCGGGACACGAGCAGTACTTC; CDR3 protein: CASSLAAAGHEQYF
clone size: many; J gene: TRBJ2-2; V gene: TRBV20-1; D gene: TRBD2; CDR3 DNA: TGCAGTGCTAGGGTTACAGCGGGAGGGCCCCGGGACACCGGGGAGCTGTTTTTT; CDR3 protein: CSARVTAGGPRDTGELFF
clone size: many; J gene: TRBJ1-1; V gene: TRBV29-1; D gene: NA; CDR3 DNA: TGCAGCGCCCCTGGACAGTTGAACACTGAAGCTTTCTTT; CDR3 protein: CSAPGQLNTEAFF
clone size: NA; J gene: TRBJ2-3; V gene: TRBV20-1; D gene: TRBD1; CDR3 DNA: TGCAGTGCTGCCATGGGGACAGGGGGAGATACGCAGTATTTT; CDR3 protein: CSAAMGTGGDTQYF
clone size: many; J gene: TRBJ2-1; V gene: TRBV20-1; D gene: NA; CDR3 DNA: TGCAGTGCTATGGAGTACAATGAGCAGTTCTTC; CDR3 protein: CSAMEYNEQFF
clone size: many; J gene: TRBJ2-7; V gene: TRBV12-3/TRBV12-4; D gene: NA; CDR3 DNA: TGTGCCAGCAGTTTAGAACAGGGCTACGAGCAGTACTTC; CDR3 protein: CASSLEQGYEQYF
clone size: many; J gene: TRBJ1-2; V gene: TRBV18; D gene: NA; CDR3 DNA: TGTGCCAGCTCACAGGACTATGGCTACACCTTC; CDR3 protein: CASSQDYGYTF
clone size: NA; J gene: TRBJ2-3; V gene: TRBV6-2/TRBV6-3; D gene: TRBD2; CDR3 DNA: TGTGCCAGCAGTTACGGGCTAGCGGCCACAGATACGCAGTATTTT; CDR3 protein: CASSYGLAATDTQYF
clone size: many; J gene: TRBJ2-1; V gene: TRBV24-1; D gene: NA; CDR3 DNA: TGTGCCACCAGTCGGGCTCCGGGCTACAATGAGCAGTTCTTC; CDR3 protein: CATSRAPGYNEQFF
clone size: many; J gene: TRBJ1-1; V gene: TRBV28; D gene: NA; CDR3 DNA: TGTGCCAGCAGTTCCGGGGGTAAGAGGGAAGCTTTCTTT; CDR3 protein: CASSSGGKREAFF
clone size: many; J gene: TRBJ2-7; V gene: TRBV3-1; D gene: NA; CDR3 DNA: TGTGCCAGCAGCCAAGGTTGGGACGCCTACGAGCAGTACTTC; CDR3 protein: CASSQGWDAYEQYF